Listed below are T cell receptor beta chains from one sample, sequenced in a study of T-cell reconstitution after alpha-beta-depleted transplantation in children. TCRdb re-called the PCR reads through MiXCR, storing one row per CDR3 protein. The sample yields about 640,000 distinct CDR3 sequences, over 10% seen once. The starting material was PBMCs, mostly from graft donor cells, obtained 360 days after TCRalphabeta/CD19-depleted stem cell transplant. Every receptor here comes from a male patient aged 5 to 17 who had a stem cell transplant for acute myeloid leukemia, so the T cells may come from the graft donor. The CDR3 runs from the conserved cysteine through the conserved F or W. D genes are given only for firm matches. Some rows have no size entry. The others give once, few or many, or a class for an expanded clone.

v_call	j_call	d_call	clone_size	cdr3_aa	cdr3_nt
TRBV11-2	TRBJ2-7	TRBD1	few	CASRKGGVAVNPTEQYF	TGTGCCAGCCGCAAAGGGGGCGTTGCGGTGAACCCCACCGAGCAGTACTTC
TRBV5-1	TRBJ2-7	.	many	CASSLDGYYEQYF	TGCGCCAGCAGCTTGGACGGATACTACGAGCAGTACTTC
TRBV12-3/TRBV12-4	TRBJ2-1	.	.	CASSFRTPNNEQFF	TGTGCCAGCAGTTTTCGGACTCCTAACAATGAGCAGTTCTTC
TRBV12-3/TRBV12-4	TRBJ2-2	.	many	CASSFSVADSNTGELFF	TGTGCCAGCAGTTTTTCGGTAGCGGACTCTAACACCGGGGAGCTGTTTTTT
TRBV7-2	TRBJ2-1	TRBD2	few	CASSARLAGVGNEQFF	TGTGCCAGCAGCGCCCGACTAGCGGGAGTTGGTAATGAGCAGTTCTTC
TRBV7-8	TRBJ2-5	TRBD1	.	CASSIWTGQETQYF	TGTGCCAGCAGCATATGGACAGGACAAGAGACCCAGTACTTC
TRBV19	TRBJ1-1	TRBD1	.	CASKDRAYTEAFF	TGTGCCAGTAAAGACAGGGCATACACTGAAGCTTTCTTT
TRBV5-1	TRBJ2-2	.	few	CASSQVWAPGTGELFF	TGCGCCAGCAGCCAGGTGTGGGCCCCGGGCACCGGGGAGCTGTTTTTT
TRBV10-3	TRBJ2-6	TRBD1	once	CAIRGLTGKEANVLTF	TGTGCCATCAGGGGATTGACAGGGAAAGAGGCCAACGTCCTGACTTTC
TRBV7-3	TRBJ2-7	TRBD2	many	CASSQGLAGVGEQYF	TGTGCCAGCAGCCAAGGCCTAGCGGGAGTGGGAGAGCAGTACTTC
TRBV28	TRBJ1-3	.	.	CASSPRRWKSSGNTIYF	TGTGCCAGCAGTCCCCGACGGTGGAAGAGCTCTGGAAACACCATATATTTT
TRBV28	TRBJ2-5	.	few	CASSLWTGGTETQYF	TGTGCCAGCAGTTTATGGACAGGCGGGACAGAGACCCAGTACTTC
TRBV10-3	TRBJ2-7	.	.	CAISGREGNNYEQYF	TGTGCCATCAGTGGTCGAGAAGGGAACAACTACGAGCAGTACTTC
TRBV20-1	TRBJ2-2	TRBD2	few	CSASGVVRGRDTGELFF	TGCAGTGCTAGTGGGGTCGTTCGCGGGAGGGACACCGGGGAGCTGTTTTTT
TRBV11-2	TRBJ2-4	.	few	CASSQTNLAKNIQYF	TGTGCCAGCAGCCAGACTAACCTAGCCAAAAACATTCAGTACTTC
TRBV12-3/TRBV12-4	TRBJ1-1	TRBD1	many	CASNPKREGRGAFF	TGTGCCAGCAATCCTAAAAGAGAGGGCAGGGGGGCTTTCTTT
TRBV29-1	TRBJ1-2	.	.	CSATADQSRGYGYTF	TGCAGCGCTACGGCGGACCAGTCACGGGGCTATGGCTACACCTTC
TRBV18	TRBJ2-2	TRBD1	many	CASSPRQGAGELFF	TGTGCCAGCTCACCACGTCAGGGGGCCGGGGAGCTGTTTTTT
TRBV4-3	TRBJ2-1	.	.	CASSQDTAQFF	TGCGCCAGCAGCCAAGATACAGCGCAGTTCTTC
TRBV12-3/TRBV12-4	TRBJ2-5	.	.	CASSFSVGWYQETQYF	TGTGCCAGCAGTTTTTCGGTTGGCTGGTACCAAGAGACCCAGTACTTC
TRBV29-1	TRBJ2-1	TRBD1	many	CSAGGDRVINEQFF	TGCAGCGCTGGGGGAGACAGGGTCATCAATGAGCAGTTCTTC
TRBV7-7	TRBJ2-1	.	.	CASSSRVSYNEQFF	TGTGCTAGCAGCTCACGGGTCTCCTACAATGAGCAGTTCTTC
TRBV11-2	TRBJ2-3	.	.	CASSLESAASSTDTQYF	TGTGCCAGCAGCTTAGAAAGCGCCGCCTCTAGCACAGATACGCAGTATTTT
TRBV20-1	TRBJ2-7	.	.	CSARKGNGEQYF	TGCAGTGCTAGAAAGGGGAATGGGGAGCAGTACTTC
TRBV12-3/TRBV12-4	TRBJ2-1	TRBD2	few	CASSPRAGVWHNEQFF	TGTGCCAGCAGTCCGAGAGCGGGAGTATGGCACAATGAGCAGTTCTTC
TRBV6-5	TRBJ1-1	.	few	CASSYPQEVNTEAFF	TGTGCCAGCAGTTACCCACAGGAAGTAAACACTGAAGCTTTCTTT
TRBV20-1	TRBJ2-3	TRBD1	many	CSASDRGWTDTQYF	TGCAGTGCCTCGGACAGGGGATGGACAGATACGCAGTATTTT
TRBV9	TRBJ2-2	.	few	CASRAGSLPTGELFF	TGTGCCAGCAGGGCCGGGTCGCTTCCGACCGGGGAGCTGTTTTTT
TRBV20-1	TRBJ2-1	.	few	CRSGTRSYNEQFF	TGCAGGTCCGGGACACGATCCTACAATGAGCAGTTCTTC
TRBV25-1	TRBJ2-1	TRBD1	.	CASINRQGNEQFF	TGTGCCAGCATAAACAGACAGGGCAATGAGCAGTTCTTC
TRBV7-9	TRBJ2-1	.	few	CASSLDGRDGLLWNQFF	TGTGCCAGCAGCTTAGACGGTCGGGACGGCCTCCTCTGGAATCAGTTCTTC
TRBV9	TRBJ1-5	.	.	CASSVGVSHNQPQHF	TGTGCCAGCAGCGTAGGGGTTTCCCACAATCAGCCCCAGCATTTT
TRBV6-2/TRBV6-3	TRBJ2-1	TRBD2	.	CASSYTGTSEYNEQFF	TGTGCCAGCAGTTACACCGGGACTAGCGAGTACAATGAGCAGTTCTTC
TRBV4-3	TRBJ2-7	.	few	CASSQAPAWEQYF	TGCGCCAGCAGCCAAGCGCCTGCGTGGGAGCAGTACTTC
TRBV27	TRBJ2-5	TRBD2	few	CASSFITSGGRETQYF	TGTGCCAGCAGTTTCATTACTAGCGGAGGGCGAGAGACCCAGTACTTC
TRBV11-3	TRBJ2-3	.	many	CASSLSLVSDTQYF	TGTGCCAGCAGCTTATCACTAGTTTCAGATACGCAGTATTTT
TRBV6-5	TRBJ2-7	.	.	CASTWGLNYEQYF	TGTGCCAGCACTTGGGGACTCAACTACGAGCAGTACTTC
TRBV20-1	TRBJ2-3	.	many	CSASYGDTQYF	TGCAGTGCTAGTTACGGAGATACGCAGTATTTT
TRBV3-1	TRBJ2-1	.	.	CASRSAGVDEQFF	TGTGCCAGCAGGTCAGCGGGCGTAGATGAGCAGTTCTTC
TRBV4-3	TRBJ1-5	.	few	CASSQGLQSNQPQHF	TGCGCCAGCAGCCAAGGGTTGCAGAGCAATCAGCCCCAGCATTTT
TRBV11-3	TRBJ2-3	.	few	CASGLSYTDTQYF	TGTGCCAGCGGACTTTCTTACACAGATACGCAGTATTTT
TRBV24-1	TRBJ1-5	.	.	CATSDTQGLGGNQPQHF	TGTGCCACCAGTGATACACAGGGACTGGGTGGGAATCAGCCCCAGCATTTT
TRBV6-5	TRBJ2-1	.	.	CASSYSAGLSYNEQFF	TGTGCCAGCAGTTACTCGGCAGGGCTGTCCTACAATGAGCAGTTCTTC
TRBV7-2	TRBJ1-2	TRBD1	few	CASSFTGDYGYTF	TGTGCCAGCAGCTTTACAGGGGACTATGGCTACACCTTC
TRBV4-3	TRBJ2-1	.	many	CASNRFRNEQFF	TGCGCCAGCAACCGGTTTCGGAATGAGCAGTTCTTC